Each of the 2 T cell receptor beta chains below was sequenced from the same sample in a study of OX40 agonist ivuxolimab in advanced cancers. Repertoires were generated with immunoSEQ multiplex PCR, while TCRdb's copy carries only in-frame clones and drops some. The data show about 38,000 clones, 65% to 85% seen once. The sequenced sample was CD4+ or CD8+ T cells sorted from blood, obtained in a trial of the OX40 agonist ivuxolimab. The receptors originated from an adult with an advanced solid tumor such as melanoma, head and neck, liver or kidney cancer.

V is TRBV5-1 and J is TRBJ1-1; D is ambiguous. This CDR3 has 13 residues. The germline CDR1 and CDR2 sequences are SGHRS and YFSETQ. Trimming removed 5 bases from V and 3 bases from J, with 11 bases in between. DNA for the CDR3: TGCGCCAGCAGATCCCGATACGACACTGAAGCTTTCTTT. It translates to CASRSRYDTEAFF.

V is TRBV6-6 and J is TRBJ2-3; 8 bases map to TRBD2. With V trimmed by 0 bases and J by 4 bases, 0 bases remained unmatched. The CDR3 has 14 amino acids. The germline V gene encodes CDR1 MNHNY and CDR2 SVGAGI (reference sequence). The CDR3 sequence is CASSYSSGADTQYF. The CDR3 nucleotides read TGTGCCAGCAGTTACTCTAGCGGGGCAGATACGCAGTATTTT.